These T cell receptor beta chains were read from a single sample in a study of molecular identifiers for immune sequencing clone quantification. A single record per CDR3 protein comes from TCRdb applying MiXCR to the PCR reads. Found here are around 460,000 distinct CDR3 sequences, about a fifth of them singletons; the top ten hold approximately 0.8%. The sample taken for sequencing was naive CD8+ T cells from blood, with Jurkat cell RNA spiked in. The receptor set was obtained from a human donor in good health. Some libraries in this study had Jurkat cell RNA spiked in. Each CDR3 is given with its conserved first and last residue. D genes are given only for firm matches. Clone sizes are given selectively: once, few, many, or a class where the clone is expanded.

CDR3 protein	CDR3 DNA	V gene	J gene	clone size	D gene
CATTRVGADTEAFF	TGTGCCACAACCCGAGTGGGGGCGGATACTGAAGCTTTCTTT	TRBV6-6	TRBJ1-1	few	-
CASSQDRTGAAFNYGYTF	TGCGCCAGCAGCCAAGATCGGACAGGGGCCGCTTTTAACTATGGCTACACCTTC	TRBV4-3	TRBJ1-2	-	TRBD1
CASSTPDWGNEQFF	TGTGCCAGCAGTACCCCGGACTGGGGCAATGAGCAGTTCTTC	TRBV12-3/TRBV12-4	TRBJ2-1	few	-
CASSLITGGIINTEAFF	TGTGCCAGCAGCTTAATCACAGGGGGGATTATTAACACTGAAGCTTTCTTT	TRBV7-9	TRBJ1-1	many	TRBD1
CASGEETLYF	TGTGCCAGCGGGGAGGAGACCCTGTACTTC	TRBV27	TRBJ2-5	few	-
CASSGSSGANVLTF	TGTGCCAGCAGTGGATCCTCTGGGGCCAACGTCCTGACTTTC	TRBV12-3/TRBV12-4	TRBJ2-6	many	-
CASSLHGPTDTQYF	TGCGCCAGCAGTCTCCATGGGCCCACAGATACGCAGTATTTT	TRBV23-1	TRBJ2-3	many	-
CASSPTEQGGSEQYF	TGCGCCAGCAGCCCCACCGAACAGGGGGGGTCCGAGCAGTACTTC	TRBV4-1	TRBJ2-7	-	-
CASSQEFAAGVVDTQYF	TGCGCCAGCAGCCAAGAATTCGCAGCGGGAGTTGTGGATACGCAGTATTTT	TRBV4-3	TRBJ2-3	-	TRBD2
CASSRTRGGDYEQYF	TGCGCCAGCAGCCGGACGCGGGGGGGCGACTACGAGCAGTACTTC	TRBV4-1	TRBJ2-7	few	TRBD2
CASSRAGPWETRYF	TGTGCCAGCAGCCGTGCGGGCCCCTGGGAGACCCGGTACTTC	TRBV7-9	TRBJ2-5	once	-
CASSTSLDELFF	TGTGCCAGCAGTACCTCCCTGGATGAGCTGTTCTTC	TRBV12-3/TRBV12-4	TRBJ2-1	-	-
CSARSLGEPQHF	TGCAGTGCTAGAAGCCTAGGCGAGCCCCAGCATTTT	TRBV20-1	TRBJ1-5	many	-
CASSSRTGANMNTEAFF	TGTGCCAGCAGCTCCCGGACAGGGGCGAATATGAACACTGAAGCTTTCTTT	TRBV7-9	TRBJ1-1	many	TRBD1
CASSHQGRVYNEQFF	TGTGCCAGCAGTCACCAGGGTAGGGTTTACAATGAGCAGTTCTTC	TRBV12-3/TRBV12-4	TRBJ2-1	-	-